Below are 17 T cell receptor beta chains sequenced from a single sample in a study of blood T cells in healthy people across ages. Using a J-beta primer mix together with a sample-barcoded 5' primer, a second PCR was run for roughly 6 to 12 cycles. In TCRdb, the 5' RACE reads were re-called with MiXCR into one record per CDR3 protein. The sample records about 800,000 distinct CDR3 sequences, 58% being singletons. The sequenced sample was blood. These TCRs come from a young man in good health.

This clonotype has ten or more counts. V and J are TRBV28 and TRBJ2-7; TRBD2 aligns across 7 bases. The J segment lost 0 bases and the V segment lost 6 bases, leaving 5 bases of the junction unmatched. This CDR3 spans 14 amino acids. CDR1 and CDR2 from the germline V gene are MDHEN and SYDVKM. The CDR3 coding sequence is TGTGCCAGCAGCTTCGGGGGGTCCTCCTACGAGCAGTACTTC. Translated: CASSFGGSSYEQYF.

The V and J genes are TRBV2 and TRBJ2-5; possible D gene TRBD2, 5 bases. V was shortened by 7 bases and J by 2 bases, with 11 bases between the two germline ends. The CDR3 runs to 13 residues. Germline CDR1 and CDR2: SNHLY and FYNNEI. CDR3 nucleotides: TGTGCCAGCAAAAGGGAGATACAAGAGACCCAGTACTTC. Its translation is CASKREIQETQYF.

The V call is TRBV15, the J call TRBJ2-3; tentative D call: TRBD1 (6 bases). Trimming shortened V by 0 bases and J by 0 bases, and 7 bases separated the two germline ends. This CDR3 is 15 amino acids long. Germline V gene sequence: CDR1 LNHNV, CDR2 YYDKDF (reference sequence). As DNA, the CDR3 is TGTGCCACCAGCAGAGAGGACAGAAGCACAGATACGCAGTATTTT. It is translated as CATSREDRSTDTQYF.

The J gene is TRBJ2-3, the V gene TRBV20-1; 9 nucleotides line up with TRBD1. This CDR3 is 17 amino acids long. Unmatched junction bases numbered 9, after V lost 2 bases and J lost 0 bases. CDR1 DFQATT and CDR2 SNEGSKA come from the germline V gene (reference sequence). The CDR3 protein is CSARPEAGTGSTDTQYF. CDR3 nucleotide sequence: TGCAGTGCTAGACCGGAGGCCGGGACAGGGAGCACAGATACGCAGTATTTT.

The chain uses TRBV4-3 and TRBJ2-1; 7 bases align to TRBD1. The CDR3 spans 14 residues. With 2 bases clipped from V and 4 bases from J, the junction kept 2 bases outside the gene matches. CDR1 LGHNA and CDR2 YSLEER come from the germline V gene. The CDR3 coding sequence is TGCGCCAGCAGCCAATCCAGGGGGTACAATGAGCAGTTCTTC. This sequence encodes CASSQSRGYNEQFF.

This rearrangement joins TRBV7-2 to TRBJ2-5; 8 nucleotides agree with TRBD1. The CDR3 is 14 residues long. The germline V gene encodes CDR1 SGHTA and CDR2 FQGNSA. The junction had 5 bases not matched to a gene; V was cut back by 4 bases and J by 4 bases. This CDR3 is CASSYQTGVETQYF. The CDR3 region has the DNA TGTGCCAGCAGCTACCAGACAGGGGTAGAGACCCAGTACTTC.

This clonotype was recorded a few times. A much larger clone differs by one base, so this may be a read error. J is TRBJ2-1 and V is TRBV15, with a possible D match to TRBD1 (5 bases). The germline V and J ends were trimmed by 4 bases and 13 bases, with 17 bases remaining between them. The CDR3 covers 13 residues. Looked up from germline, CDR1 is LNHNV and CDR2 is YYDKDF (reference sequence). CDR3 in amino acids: CATSKGRAGHQFF. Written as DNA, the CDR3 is TGTGCCACCAGCAAGGGTCGGGCAGGGCATCAGTTCTTC.

The CDR3 here is CASSGGGRGYYGYTF. In DNA, the CDR3 is TGTGCCAGCAGCGGAGGGGGCAGGGGATACTATGGCTACACCTTC. The chain recombines TRBV9 with TRBJ1-2; 7 bases fit TRBD1. V lost 3 bases, J lost 3 bases, and 8 bases stayed unmatched. CDR3 size: 15 residues. The germline V gene encodes CDR1 SGDLS and CDR2 YYNGEE.

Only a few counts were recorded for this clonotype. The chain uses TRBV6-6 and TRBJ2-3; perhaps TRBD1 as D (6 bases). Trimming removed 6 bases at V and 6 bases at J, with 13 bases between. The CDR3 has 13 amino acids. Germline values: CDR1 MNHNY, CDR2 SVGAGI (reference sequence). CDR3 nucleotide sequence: TGTGCCAGCAGACAACAGGGCGACGATACGCAGTATTTT. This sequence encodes CASRQQGDDTQYF.

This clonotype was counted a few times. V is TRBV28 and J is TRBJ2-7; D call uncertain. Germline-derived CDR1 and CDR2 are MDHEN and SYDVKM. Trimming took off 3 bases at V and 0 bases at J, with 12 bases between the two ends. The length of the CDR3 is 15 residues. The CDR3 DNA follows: TGTGCCAGCAGTTTCTCAGCAGCAAGCTCCTACGAGCAGTACTTC. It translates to CASSFSAASSYEQYF. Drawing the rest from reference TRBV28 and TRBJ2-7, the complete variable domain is DVKVTQSSRYLVKRTGEKVFLECVQDMDHENMFWYRQDPGLGLRLIYFSYDVKMKEKGDIPEGYSVSREKKERFSLILESASTNQTSMYLCASSFSAASSYEQYFGPGTRLTVT.

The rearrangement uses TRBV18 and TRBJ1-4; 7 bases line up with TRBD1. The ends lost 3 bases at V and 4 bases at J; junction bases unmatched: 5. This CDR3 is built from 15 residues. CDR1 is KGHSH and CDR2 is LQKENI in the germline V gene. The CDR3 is CASSPTGSGNEKLFF. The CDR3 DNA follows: TGTGCCAGCTCACCGACAGGGTCGGGTAATGAAAAACTGTTTTTT.

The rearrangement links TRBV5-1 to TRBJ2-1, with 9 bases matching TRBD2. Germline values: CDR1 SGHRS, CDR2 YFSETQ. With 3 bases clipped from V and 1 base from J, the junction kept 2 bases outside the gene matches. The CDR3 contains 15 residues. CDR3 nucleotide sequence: TGCGCCAGCAGCTCTAGCGGGGAATCCTACAATGAGCAGTTCTTC. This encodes CASSSSGESYNEQFF.

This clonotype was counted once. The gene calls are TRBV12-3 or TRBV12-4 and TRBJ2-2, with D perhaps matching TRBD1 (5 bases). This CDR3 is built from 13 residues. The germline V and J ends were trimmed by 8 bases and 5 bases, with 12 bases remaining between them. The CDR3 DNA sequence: TGTGCCAGCCCAAGACCAGGGACCGGGGAGCTGTTTTTT. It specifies CASPRPGTGELFF.

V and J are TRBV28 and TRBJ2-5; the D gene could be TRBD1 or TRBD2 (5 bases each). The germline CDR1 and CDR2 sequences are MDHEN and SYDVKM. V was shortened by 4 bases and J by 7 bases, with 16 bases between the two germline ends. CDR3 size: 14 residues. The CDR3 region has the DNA TGTGCCAGCAGTTGGACCGGGGCGCGTGGGACCCAGTACTTC. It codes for CASSWTGARGTQYF.

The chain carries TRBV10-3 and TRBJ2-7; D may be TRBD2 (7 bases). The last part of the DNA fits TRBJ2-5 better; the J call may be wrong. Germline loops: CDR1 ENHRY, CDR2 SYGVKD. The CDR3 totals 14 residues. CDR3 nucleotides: TGTGCCATCGGTAGGAGAGGGGGGGAAGAGACCCAGTACTTC. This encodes CAIGRRGGEETQYF.

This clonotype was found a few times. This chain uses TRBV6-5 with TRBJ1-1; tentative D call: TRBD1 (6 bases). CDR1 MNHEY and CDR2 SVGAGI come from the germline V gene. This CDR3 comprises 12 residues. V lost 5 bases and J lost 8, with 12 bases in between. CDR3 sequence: CASSPRGREAFF. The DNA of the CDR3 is TGTGCCAGCAGTCCACGGGGGCGGGAAGCTTTCTTT.

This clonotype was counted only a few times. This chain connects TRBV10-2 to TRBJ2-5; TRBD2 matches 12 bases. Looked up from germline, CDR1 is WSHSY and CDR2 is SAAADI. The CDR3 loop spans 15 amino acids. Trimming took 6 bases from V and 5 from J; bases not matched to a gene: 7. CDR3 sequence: CASRRTSGTQETQYF. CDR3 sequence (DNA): TGCGCCAGCAGGCGGACTAGCGGGACGCAGGAGACCCAGTACTTC.